These T cell receptor beta chains were read from a single sample in a study of graft-versus-host responses after intestinal transplantation. Assay used: immunoSEQ multiplex PCR; TCRdb lists only in-frame clones, some missing. The data hold 85,000 to 100,000 clones, with around 86% observed a single time. Sequenced here: PBMCs, sampled 255 days after intestinal transplant. These receptors all come from a human patient who received an intestinal transplant, so some T cells may come from the graft donor. CDR3s include the opening cysteine and the closing phenylalanine or tryptophan. D genes are given only for firm matches. Expanded clones are given a class, and other clones once, few, many or no size at all.

CDR3 DNA | CDR3 protein | V gene | clone size | D gene | J gene
TGCGCCAGCAGCTCGACAGGGGACCCCTCCTACGAGCAGTACTTC | CASSSTGDPSYEQYF | TRBV5-1 | . | TRBD1 | TRBJ2-7
TGTGCCAGCAGTTTGGTGCCATTTTTGCAGGGGCGCGGCACCGGGGAGCTGTTTTTT | CASSLVPFLQGRGTGELFF | TRBV28 | . | . | TRBJ2-2
TGTGCCAGCACAGGGCCCTACGACAATGAGCAGTTCTTC | CASTGPYDNEQFF | TRBV6-1 | . | . | TRBJ2-1
TGTGCCTGGAGTGTAGGGCAGTTGATGCAGCCCCAGCATTTT | CAWSVGQLMQPQHF | TRBV30 | . | . | TRBJ1-5
TGTGCCAGGAAAAAGAACAGGGGGCCCCGACTAAGCAATCAGCCCCAGCATTTT | CARKKNRGPRLSNQPQHF | TRBV6-4 | . | TRBD1 | TRBJ1-5
TGTGCCACCTGGGAGGGGGCCGGGGAGCTGTTTTTT | CATWEGAGELFF | TRBV25-1 | . | . | TRBJ2-2
TGTGCCAGCAGTGGGGTACAAGAGACCCAGTACTTC | CASSGVQETQYF | TRBV2 | . | . | TRBJ2-5
TGTGCCCCTTTAGATTGGTCCTACAATGAGCAGTTCTTC | CAPLDWSYNEQFF | TRBV12-5 | once | . | TRBJ2-1
TGTGCCAGCAGTTCTACCTTGACCCAACCCCTCTATGGCTACACCTTC | CASSSTLTQPLYGYTF | TRBV28 | . | . | TRBJ1-2
TGCGCCAGCAGCCAGCCAGAGGGACTTCCCAAGTTCTTC | CASSQPEGLPKFF | TRBV4-1 | . | . | TRBJ2-1
TGTGCCAGCTCACCAGGGGTGCCCTACGAGCAGTACTTC | CASSPGVPYEQYF | TRBV18 | . | . | TRBJ2-7
TGCAGCGTCGATAACAGGGGGATGAACACTGAAGCTTTCTTT | CSVDNRGMNTEAFF | TRBV29-1 | once | TRBD1 | TRBJ1-1
TGTGCCAGCAGCGGCCGGACAGGGGATTTAACAGATACGCAGTATTTT | CASSGRTGDLTDTQYF | TRBV9 | . | TRBD1 | TRBJ2-3
TGTGCCAGCAGTCCGGGGAGGTTCCACAATGAGCAGTTCTTC | CASSPGRFHNEQFF | TRBV2 | . | . | TRBJ2-1